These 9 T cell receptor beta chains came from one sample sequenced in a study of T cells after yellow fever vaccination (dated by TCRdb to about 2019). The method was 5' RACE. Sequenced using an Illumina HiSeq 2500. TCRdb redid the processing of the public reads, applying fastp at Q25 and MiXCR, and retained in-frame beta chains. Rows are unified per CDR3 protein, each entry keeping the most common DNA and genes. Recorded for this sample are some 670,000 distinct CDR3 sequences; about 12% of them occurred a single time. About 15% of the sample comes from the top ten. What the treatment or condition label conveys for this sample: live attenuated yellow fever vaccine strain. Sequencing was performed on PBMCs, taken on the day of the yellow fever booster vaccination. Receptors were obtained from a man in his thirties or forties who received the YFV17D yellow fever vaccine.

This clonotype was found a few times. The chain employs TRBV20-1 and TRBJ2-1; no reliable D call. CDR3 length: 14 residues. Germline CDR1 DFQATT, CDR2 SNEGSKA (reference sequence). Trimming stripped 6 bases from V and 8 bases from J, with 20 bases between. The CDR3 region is CSALQRRFLHEQFF. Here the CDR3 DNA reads TGCAGTGCCCTACAGCGCCGATTCCTCCATGAGCAGTTCTTC.

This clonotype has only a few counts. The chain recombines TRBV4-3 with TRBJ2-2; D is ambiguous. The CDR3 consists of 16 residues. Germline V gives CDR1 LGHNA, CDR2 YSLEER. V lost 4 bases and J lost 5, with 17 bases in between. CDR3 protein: CASSPRLGLLTGELFF. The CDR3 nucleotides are TGCGCCAGCAGCCCACGTCTCGGTCTCCTAACCGGGGAGCTGTTTTTT.

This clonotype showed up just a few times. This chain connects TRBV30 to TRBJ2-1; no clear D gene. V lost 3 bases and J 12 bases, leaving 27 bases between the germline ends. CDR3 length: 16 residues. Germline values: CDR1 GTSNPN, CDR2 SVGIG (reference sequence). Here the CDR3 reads CAWRYHYGLLELAQFF. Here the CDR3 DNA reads TGTGCCTGGAGGTACCACTATGGCCTATTAGAATTGGCGCAGTTCTTC.

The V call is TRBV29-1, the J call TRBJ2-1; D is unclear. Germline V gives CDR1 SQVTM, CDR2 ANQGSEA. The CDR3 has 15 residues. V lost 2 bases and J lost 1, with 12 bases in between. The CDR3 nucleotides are TGCAGCGTTGAAATTTACGGGCAGTCCTACAATGAGCAGTTCTTC. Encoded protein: CSVEIYGQSYNEQFF.

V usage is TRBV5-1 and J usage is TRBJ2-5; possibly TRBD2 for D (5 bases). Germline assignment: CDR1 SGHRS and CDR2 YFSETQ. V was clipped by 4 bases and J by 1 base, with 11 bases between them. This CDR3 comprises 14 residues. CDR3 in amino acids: CASSRRSGQETQYF. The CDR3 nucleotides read TGCGCCAGCAGCCGCCGCAGCGGCCAAGAGACCCAGTACTTC.

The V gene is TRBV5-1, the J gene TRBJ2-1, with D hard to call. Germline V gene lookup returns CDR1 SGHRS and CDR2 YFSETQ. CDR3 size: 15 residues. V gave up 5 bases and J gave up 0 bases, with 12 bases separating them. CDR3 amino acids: CASSRQASSYNEQFF. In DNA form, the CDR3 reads TGCGCCAGCAGTCGGCAGGCTAGCTCCTACAATGAGCAGTTCTTC.

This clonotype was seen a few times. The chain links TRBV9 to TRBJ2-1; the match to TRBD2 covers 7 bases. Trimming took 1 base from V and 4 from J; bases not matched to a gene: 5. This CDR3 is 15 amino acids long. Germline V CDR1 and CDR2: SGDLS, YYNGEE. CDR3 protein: CASSVSGGGYNEQFF. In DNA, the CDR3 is TGTGCCAGCAGCGTATCTGGCGGGGGATACAATGAGCAGTTCTTC.

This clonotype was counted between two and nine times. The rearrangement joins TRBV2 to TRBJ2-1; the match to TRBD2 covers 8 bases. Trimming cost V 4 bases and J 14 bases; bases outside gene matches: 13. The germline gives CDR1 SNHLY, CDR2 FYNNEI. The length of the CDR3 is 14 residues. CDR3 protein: CASSVAGTAPAKFF. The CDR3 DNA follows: TGTGCCAGCAGTGTAGCGGGGACGGCCCCCGCCAAGTTCTTC.

Written as DNA, the CDR3 is TGTGCCAGCAGCTCCGGACTGCAAACATACGAGCAGTACTTC. Its translation: CASSSGLQTYEQYF. The J gene is TRBJ2-7, the V gene TRBV6-1; perhaps TRBD2 as D (5 bases). CDR3 length: 14 amino acids. Germline CDR1 is MNHNS and CDR2 is SASEGT. Trimming took 6 bases from V and 4 from J, leaving 16 bases between them.